Presented here are 18 T cell receptor beta chains from one specimen sequenced in a study of cytomegalovirus exposure and HLA in healthy donors. The PCR employed 60 Vbeta primers together with 13 Jbeta primers. Profiled with immunoSEQ multiplex PCR; TCRdb holds only in-frame clones, not every one. The sample has approximately 170,000 clones, roughly 80% seen once. Sequenced: PBMCs. The receptors shown here come from a man aged 45 to 65 in good health and CMV-seropositive.

V is TRBV5-1 and J is TRBJ1-6; TRBD1 matches 7 bases. This CDR3 region has 17 residues. Germline values: CDR1 SGHRS, CDR2 YFSETQ. With V trimmed by 3 bases and J by 0 bases, 6 bases remained unmatched. Written as DNA, the CDR3 is TGCGCCAGCAGCTCCGGGACAGCCCTCTCCTATAATTCACCCCTCCACTTT. It specifies CASSSGTALSYNSPLHF.

This chain joins TRBV16 and TRBJ2-7, with 14 bases that match TRBD2. The V and J ends lost 6 bases and 3 bases, in that order; junction bases with no gene match: 4. Germline V gives CDR1 KGHSY, CDR2 FQNENV. CDR3 length equals 15 residues. CDR3 amino acids: CASRQGLAGDYEQYF. The CDR3 region has the DNA TGTGCCAGCAGACAGGGACTAGCGGGGGACTACGAGCAGTACTTC.

In its sample, this clone was seen a few times. V gene TRBV19 combines with J gene TRBJ2-2, with D possibly being TRBD1 (5 bases). The CDR3 length is 13 residues. V lost 7 bases, J lost 7 bases, and 13 bases lay in between. CDR1 and CDR2 from the germline V gene are LNHDA and SQIVND (reference sequence). CDR3: CASKAGWVGELFF. CDR3 nucleotide sequence: TGTGCCAGTAAGGCAGGGTGGGTCGGGGAGCTGTTTTTT. The whole variable domain, filled in from reference TRBV19 and TRBJ2-2, reads DGGITQSPKYLFRKEGQNVTLSCEQNLNHDAMYWYRQDPGQGLRLIYYSQIVNDFQKGDIAEGYSVSREKKESFPLTVTSAQKNPTAFYLCASKAGWVGELFFGEGSRLTVL.

Turning to this clone: This CDR3 is also generated by other DNA sequences in the sample. V usage is TRBV6-6 and J usage is TRBJ2-5; D perhaps matches TRBD1 (6 bases). Trimming pared 7 bases from V and 2 bases from J, leaving 14 bases between. The CDR3 consists of 14 residues. Germline V lookup: CDR1 MNHNY, CDR2 SVGAGI (reference sequence). CDR3 loop: CASTPTGGQETQYF. The CDR3 DNA is TGTGCCAGCACTCCGACAGGCGGACAAGAGACCCAGTACTTC.

This clone was detected only once. The rearrangement joins TRBV5-4 to TRBJ1-6; tentative D call: TRBD1 (5 bases). Between the trimmed V and J ends, which lost 6 bases and 9 bases, there was a span of 25 bases. Germline lookup yields CDR1 SGHNT and CDR2 YYREEE (reference sequence). This CDR3 region has 17 residues. This CDR3 reads CASTLGTGVGKGSPLHF. As DNA, the CDR3 is TGTGCCAGCACCCTAGGCACAGGCGTAGGGAAAGGTTCACCCCTCCACTTT.

This clone was seen just once. This CDR3 is also generated by other DNA sequences in the sample. The genes are TRBV11-2 and TRBJ1-1; maybe TRBD1 (5 bases). Germline lookup yields CDR1 SGHAT and CDR2 FQNNGV. Between the trimmed V and J ends, which lost 4 bases and 1 base, there was a span of 7 bases. The length of the CDR3 is 13 residues. CDR3 nucleotides: TGTGCCAGCAGCTCGACAGAGAACACTGAAGCTTTCTTT. It is translated as CASSSTENTEAFF.

The CDR3 loop is CASSFHRDSQLTFQETQYF. The CDR3 DNA is TGCGCCAGCAGCTTCCACCGGGACAGCCAACTTACCTTCCAAGAGACCCAGTACTTC. The chain employs TRBV5-1 and TRBJ2-5; the match to TRBD1 covers 7 bases. Germline V CDR1 and CDR2: SGHRS, YFSETQ. The J segment lost 1 base and the V segment lost 2 bases, leaving 17 bases of the junction unmatched. The CDR3 runs 19 residues. Variable domain in full (rest from reference TRBV5-1 and TRBJ2-5): KAGVTQTPRYLIKTRGQQVTLSCSPISGHRSVSWYQQTPGQGLQFLFEYFSETQRNKGNFPGRFSGRQFSNSRSEMNVSTLELGDSALYLCASSFHRDSQLTFQETQYFGPGTRLLVL.

This chain connects TRBV6-1 to TRBJ2-5; D not certain. Trimming stripped 6 bases from V and 2 bases from J, with 7 bases between. The CDR3 runs 12 residues. Germline lookup yields CDR1 MNHNS and CDR2 SASEGT. The CDR3 sequence is CASRAAQETQYF. CDR3 sequence (DNA): TGTGCCAGCAGGGCTGCTCAAGAGACCCAGTACTTC.

The chain uses TRBV7-3 and TRBJ1-6; 7 nucleotides match TRBD1. Looked up from germline, CDR1 is SGHTA and CDR2 is FQGTGA. After removal of 2 bases from V and 6 bases from J, the junction contained 13 bases not matched to a gene. There are 18 residues in the CDR3. The CDR3 bases are TGTGCCAGCAGCTTACGCATTCTTTTGGGACAGCTTAATTCACCCCTCCACTTT. The encoded protein is CASSLRILLGQLNSPLHF.

The chain employs TRBV4-3 and TRBJ2-7; D unclear. The CDR3 sequence is 16 residues long. Between the trimmed V and J ends, which lost 3 bases and 3 bases, there was a span of 18 bases. Per the germline V gene, CDR1 is LGHNA and CDR2 is YSLEER. The CDR3: CASSHSLRGMVYEQYF. In nucleotides, the CDR3 is TGCGCCAGCAGCCACTCTTTGCGCGGCATGGTCTACGAGCAGTACTTC.

J is TRBJ1-3 and V is TRBV11-2, with 12 bases that match TRBD1. V lost 1 base, J lost 4 bases, and 8 bases stayed unmatched. Germline values: CDR1 SGHAT, CDR2 FQNNGV. The length of the CDR3 is 18 residues. The DNA of the CDR3 is TGTGCCAGCAGCTTAGTTTATGCGGGACAGGGGGCCGGAAACACCATATATTTT. Protein: CASSLVYAGQGAGNTIYF.

V is TRBV10-3 and J is TRBJ2-7; TRBD1 is a possible D gene (5 bases). This CDR3 has 14 amino acids. Germline CDR1 is ENHRY and CDR2 is SYGVKD. V lost 3 bases to trimming and J lost 6 bases, with 15 bases between them. The CDR3 nucleotides read TGTGCCATCAGTGAATTCGACAGCAGGAGCGAGCAGTACTTC. Translating gives CAISEFDSRSEQYF.

This chain links TRBV2 with TRBJ2-1; D is possibly TRBD2 (6 bases). Trimming pared 5 bases from V and 0 bases from J, leaving 11 bases between. The CDR3 consists of 15 residues. CDR1 is SNHLY and CDR2 is FYNNEI in the germline V gene. The CDR3 loop is CASSLETSSYNEQFF. Here the CDR3 DNA reads TGTGCCAGCAGTCTGGAGACTAGCTCCTACAATGAGCAGTTCTTC.

The gene calls are TRBV9 and TRBJ2-6; a weak D match, TRBD2 (6 bases). Germline values: CDR1 SGDLS, CDR2 YYNGEE. V was pared by 4 bases and J by 0 bases, with 17 bases between. The CDR3 loop spans 18 amino acids. CDR3 protein: CASSRRRGESSGANVLTF. The CDR3 DNA reads as TGTGCCAGCAGCCGCCGGAGGGGTGAAAGCTCTGGGGCCAACGTCCTGACTTTC.

The CDR3 DNA sequence: TGTGCCAGCTCACCACCGACTAGCGGGGGCACAGATACGCAGTATTTT. Its translation is CASSPPTSGGTDTQYF. This chain uses TRBV18 with TRBJ2-3, with 11 bases identical to TRBD2. V shed 0 bases and J 1 base; nucleotides not matched to a gene: 0. This CDR3 contains 16 residues. The germline V gene has CDR1 KGHSH and CDR2 LQKENI.

This clone was seen a single time. V is TRBV18 and J is TRBJ2-2; perhaps TRBD1 as D (6 bases). V dropped 6 bases and J dropped 4 bases, with 15 bases sitting between them. The CDR3 runs 15 residues. Germline lookup yields CDR1 KGHSH and CDR2 LQKENI. This CDR3 reads CASSRAGELTGELFF. For the CDR3, the DNA is TGTGCCAGCTCCCGAGCAGGGGAACTCACCGGGGAGCTGTTTTTT. Together with reference TRBV18 and TRBJ2-2, the CDR3 gives the full variable domain: NAGVMQNPRHLVRRRGQEARLRCSPMKGHSHVYWYRQLPEEGLKFMVYLQKENIIDESGMPKERFSAEFPKEGPSILRIQQVVRGDSAAYFCASSRAGELTGELFFGEGSRLTVL.

V is TRBV28 and J is TRBJ1-1; D is possibly TRBD1 (6 bases). Trimming cost V 8 bases and J 0 bases, with 10 bases left between them. The CDR3 is 13 amino acids. Germline V gene lookup returns CDR1 MDHEN and CDR2 SYDVKM. The CDR3 DNA reads TGTGCCAGCCAAGACAGGTTGAACACTGAAGCTTTCTTT. Translating it yields CASQDRLNTEAFF.

The chain employs TRBV6-1 and TRBJ2-5, with a weak D call TRBD2 (6 bases). Germline-derived CDR1 and CDR2 are MNHNS and SASEGT. Trimming left V 8 bases short and J 7 bases short, with 20 bases between. The length of the CDR3 is 14 residues. The CDR3 is CASGLPGLPGTQYF. In nucleotides, the CDR3 is TGTGCCAGCGGCCTCCCGGGACTGCCTGGGACCCAGTACTTC.